Following are 29 T cell receptor beta chains from one sample sequenced in a study of identical twins. Via MiXCR, TCRdb re-called the 5' RACE reads, giving one row per CDR3 protein. The sample yields 420,000 or so distinct CDR3 sequences, roughly 18% seen once. Sequencing used naive T cells sorted from blood. Receptor source: a man aged 50-60 years in good health.

V is TRBV5-1 and J is TRBJ1-6; 9 positions agree with TRBD1. After removal of 0 bases from V and 12 bases from J, the junction contained 4 bases not matched to a gene. The CDR3 sequence is 14 residues long. Germline V gene lookup returns CDR1 SGHRS and CDR2 YFSETQ. The CDR3 region has the DNA TGCGCCAGCAGCTTGGGACAGGGGGAAGGACCCCTCCACTTT. Translated: CASSLGQGEGPLHF. Variable domain in full (rest from reference TRBV5-1 and TRBJ1-6): KAGVTQTPRYLIKTRGQQVTLSCSPISGHRSVSWYQQTPGQGLQFLFEYFSETQRNKGNFPGRFSGRQFSNSRSEMNVSTLELGDSALYLCASSLGQGEGPLHFGNGTRLTVT.

This clonotype was seen at least ten times. This chain uses TRBV28 with TRBJ2-1; no firm D call. Trimming pared 2 bases from V and 10 bases from J, leaving 15 bases between. This CDR3 has 14 amino acids. Germline V gene lookup returns CDR1 MDHEN and CDR2 SYDVKM. The CDR3 DNA reads as TGTGCCAGCAGTTTAGCCCCCCCCGGGTGGGAGCAGTTCTTC. The encoded protein is CASSLAPPGWEQFF.

This clonotype has just a few counts. The J gene is TRBJ1-5, the V gene TRBV20-1; 9 bases align to TRBD1. Germline CDR1 reads DFQATT; CDR2 reads SNEGSKA (reference sequence). CDR3 length: 19 amino acids. Losses at the gene ends were 1 base for V and 0 bases for J; bases not matched to a gene: 13. The CDR3 protein is CSARGPGQGRGNSNQPQHF. The CDR3 DNA reads TGCAGTGCTAGAGGTCCGGGACAGGGAAGGGGTAATAGCAATCAGCCCCAGCATTTT.

This chain links TRBV9 with TRBJ2-5; 9 positions match TRBD1. The CDR3 has 14 amino acids. Germline-derived CDR1 and CDR2 are SGDLS and YYNGEE. The junction had 5 bases not matched to a gene; V was cut back by 3 bases and J by 5 bases. In nucleotides, the CDR3 is TGTGCCAGCAGCGCAGGACAGGGGCGGGAGACCCAGTACTTC. It codes for CASSAGQGRETQYF.

The chain carries TRBV12-3 or TRBV12-4 and TRBJ2-7, with 9 positions matching TRBD2. After removal of 3 bases from V and 6 bases from J, the junction contained 6 bases not matched to a gene. This CDR3 spans 14 amino acids. The CDR3 nucleotides read TGTGCCAGCAGTTTTGTAGCGGGGGCTGGCGAGCAGTACTTC. It is translated as CASSFVAGAGEQYF.

V and J are TRBV9 and TRBJ2-2; either TRBD1 or TRBD2 may fit D (6 bases each). This CDR3 spans 23 amino acids. V was pared by 0 bases and J by 5 bases, with 35 bases between. Looked up from germline, CDR1 is SGDLS and CDR2 is YYNGEE. The CDR3 DNA sequence: TGTGCCAGCAGCGTAGTTATGGGTCGGGTCTTGGATCCCAGGGAAGGGGGGACCGGGGAGCTGTTTTTT. Protein product: CASSVVMGRVLDPREGGTGELFF.

DNA of the CDR3: TGTGCCAGCAGCGACAGGGGAACAACCGGGGAGCTGTTTTTT. Translating gives CASSDRGTTGELFF. This sequence joins TRBV7-9 and TRBJ2-2, with 8 bases identical to TRBD1. Trimming at V came to 5 bases and at J to 5 bases, leaving 4 bases not matched to a gene. Germline loops: CDR1 SEHNR, CDR2 FQNEAQ (reference sequence). The CDR3 is 14 amino acids. The full variable domain, completed using reference TRBV7-9 and TRBJ2-2, is DTGVSQNPRHKITKRGQNVTFRCDPISEHNRLYWYRQTLGQGPEFLTYFQNEAQLEKSRLLSDRFSAERPKGSFSTLEIQRTEQGDSAMYLCASSDRGTTGELFFGEGSRLTVL.

This rearrangement joins TRBV5-1 to TRBJ1-1, with D maybe TRBD1 (5 bases). The CDR3 runs to 13 residues. The V end lost 4 bases, the J end lost 7 bases, and 14 bases lay between the germline ends. Per germline, CDR1 SGHRS and CDR2 YFSETQ. The CDR3 protein is CASSLWGDGEAFF. CDR3 DNA: TGCGCCAGCAGCCTCTGGGGGGATGGTGAAGCTTTCTTT.

This clonotype was observed at least ten times. The chain joins TRBV4-3 to TRBJ1-3, with D uncertain. The CDR3 is 17 residues long. CDR1 LGHNA and CDR2 YSLEER come from the germline V gene. The V gene lost 1 base and the J gene lost 2 bases, with 15 bases spanning the gap. The CDR3 bases are TGCGCCAGCAGCCAAGGATCGGCCGAGAAGACTGGAAACACCATATATTTT. Translated: CASSQGSAEKTGNTIYF.

The chain joins TRBV4-1 to TRBJ2-5; 8 positions agree with TRBD2. Germline CDR1 and CDR2: MGHRA and YSYEKL. V lost 0 bases and J lost 5; bases outside the gene matches: 2. CDR3 size: 14 residues. The CDR3 sequence is CASSQEGLDETQYF. CDR3 coding DNA: TGCGCCAGCAGCCAAGAGGGACTAGATGAGACCCAGTACTTC.

This clonotype was recorded at least ten times. This chain joins TRBV12-3 or TRBV12-4 and TRBJ2-7, with TRBD2 as a possible D gene (6 bases). The V and J ends lost 6 bases and 6 bases respectively, with 15 bases between them. The CDR3 length is 13 residues. The CDR3 DNA follows: TGTGCCAGCAGGACGGGACTCCCATCCGAGCAGTACTTC. It encodes CASRTGLPSEQYF.

This clonotype was seen only a few times. The rearrangement uses TRBV5-5 and TRBJ1-1, with a weak D call TRBD1 (5 bases). The CDR3 loop spans 14 amino acids. Germline-derived CDR1 and CDR2 are SGHKS and YYEKEE (reference sequence). Trimming shortened V by 7 bases and J by 0 bases, and 13 bases separated the two germline ends. The CDR3 protein is CASGGLYMNTEAFF. CDR3 nucleotides: TGTGCCAGCGGGGGACTGTACATGAACACTGAAGCTTTCTTT.

This clonotype has a handful of counts. V usage is TRBV7-9 and J usage is TRBJ2-2, with D perhaps TRBD2 (5 bases). The germline V and J ends were trimmed by 5 bases and 4 bases, with 17 bases remaining between them. Germline V lookup: CDR1 SEHNR, CDR2 FQNEAQ (reference sequence). This CDR3 contains 16 residues. The CDR3 region has the DNA TGTGCCAGCAGCCCGCTGGTGTGGGGAGTCACCGGGGAGCTGTTTTTT. Encoded protein: CASSPLVWGVTGELFF.

This clonotype was found many times. J is TRBJ2-2 and V is TRBV4-3; TRBD1 aligns across 7 bases. The junction had 8 bases not matched to a gene; V was cut back by 6 bases and J by 4 bases. The CDR3 totals 15 residues. From germline, CDR1 is LGHNA and CDR2 YSLEER. In DNA form, the CDR3 reads TGCGCCAGCAGTTGGTTCGCAGGGGGCACCGGGGAGCTGTTTTTT. Translating it yields CASSWFAGGTGELFF.

This clonotype was seen a handful of times. This rearrangement joins TRBV25-1 to TRBJ1-3; D is ambiguous. Germline-derived CDR1 and CDR2 are MGHDK and SYGVNS. The CDR3 has 13 amino acids. Trimming cost V 1 base and J 7 bases, with 8 bases left between them. CDR3 in amino acids: CASSESLDNTIYF. CDR3 coding DNA: TGTGCCAGCAGTGAATCTCTGGACAACACCATATATTTT. The complete variable domain, with remaining parts taken from reference TRBV25-1 and TRBJ1-3, reads EADIYQTPRYLVIGTGKKITLECSQTMGHDKMYWYQQDPGMELHLIHYSYGVNSTEKGDLSSESTVSRIRTEHFPLTLESARPSHTSQYLCASSESLDNTIYFGEGSWLTVV.

This clonotype was observed at least ten times. The J gene is TRBJ2-1, the V gene TRBV30; tentatively, D is TRBD1 (5 bases). This CDR3 has 13 amino acids. CDR1 GTSNPN and CDR2 SVGIG come from the germline V gene (reference sequence). Trimming took off 2 bases at V and 4 bases at J, with 9 bases between the two ends. The DNA for the CDR3 is TGTGCCTGGAGTAGCGACAGATACAATGAGCAGTTCTTC. It codes for CAWSSDRYNEQFF.

The sample holds a few counts of this clonotype. The chain joins TRBV5-1 to TRBJ2-7; perhaps TRBD1 as D (5 bases). There are 15 residues in the CDR3. Germline V gene data show CDR1 as SGHRS and CDR2 as YFSETQ. Between the trimmed V and J ends, which lost 0 bases and 7 bases, there was a span of 17 bases. CDR3 bases: TGCGCCAGCAGCTTGGAAGGTATTAGGGGATCGGAGCAGTACTTC. It is translated as CASSLEGIRGSEQYF.

This clonotype was observed many times. This chain links TRBV5-1 with TRBJ1-4; the D gene is possibly TRBD1 (5 bases). Germline lookup yields CDR1 SGHRS and CDR2 YFSETQ. The CDR3 is 14 residues long. The V end lost 1 base, the J end lost 5 bases, and 9 bases lay between the germline ends. In nucleotides, the CDR3 is TGCGCCAGCAGCTTGCGGGGGGTCAATGAAAAACTGTTTTTT. Translation gives CASSLRGVNEKLFF.

Many counts were recorded for this clonotype. The chain links TRBV12-3 or TRBV12-4 to TRBJ2-6; possible D gene TRBD2, 6 bases. V was clipped by 7 bases and J by 4 bases, with 14 bases between them. The CDR3 sequence is 15 residues long. CDR3 region: CASTPTSSGANVLTF. As DNA, the CDR3 is TGTGCCAGCACCCCGACTAGTTCGGGGGCCAACGTCCTGACTTTC.

This clonotype was counted at least ten times. This sequence joins TRBV7-2 and TRBJ2-5; D is perhaps TRBD1 (6 bases). Deletions cut 8 bases from V and 2 bases from J, with 12 bases between. Germline CDR1 reads SGHTA; CDR2 reads FQGNSA. The CDR3 length is 13 residues. Here the CDR3 reads CASSLGQQETQYF. The CDR3 nucleotides read TGTGCCAGCTCACTCGGACAGCAAGAGACCCAGTACTTC.

This clonotype occurred many times. The V call is TRBV7-2, the J call TRBJ2-7; D not resolved. Trimming stripped 5 bases from V and 2 bases from J, with 16 bases between. The CDR3 is made up of 15 amino acids. Looked up from germline, CDR1 is SGHTA and CDR2 is FQGNSA. Here the CDR3 reads CASSTDLTAPYEQYF. CDR3 DNA sequence: TGTGCCAGCAGCACGGACCTCACAGCCCCCTACGAGCAGTACTTC.

There are a few counts of this clonotype. The rearrangement links TRBV7-2 to TRBJ2-1; 7 bases fit TRBD2. Per germline, CDR1 SGHTA and CDR2 FQGNSA. The CDR3 loop spans 16 amino acids. V lost 0 bases to trimming and J lost 9 bases; unmatched junction nucleotides: 11. The CDR3: CASSLARTRDRAEQFF. In DNA form, the CDR3 reads TGTGCCAGCAGCTTAGCCCGGACTAGGGATAGGGCTGAGCAGTTCTTC. The variable domain in full, with the rest retrieved from reference TRBV7-2 and TRBJ2-1, is GAGVSQSPSNKVTEKGKDVELRCDPISGHTALYWYRQSLGQGLEFLIYFQGNSAPDKSGLPSDRFSAERTGGSVSTLTIQRTQQEDSAVYLCASSLARTRDRAEQFFGPGTRLTVL.

Only a few counts were recorded for this clonotype. This chain joins TRBV29-1 and TRBJ2-4; perhaps TRBD2 as D (6 bases). CDR1 SQVTM and CDR2 ANQGSEA come from the germline V gene. V was shortened by 4 bases and J by 5 bases, with 12 bases between the two germline ends. The CDR3 contains 13 residues. The CDR3 is CSVGEGRQNIQYF. The CDR3 bases are TGCAGCGTTGGGGAAGGGAGGCAAAACATTCAGTACTTC.

The chain uses TRBV29-1 and TRBJ2-1; a weak D match, TRBD2 (5 bases). V lost 3 bases and J lost 4, with 16 bases in between. CDR1 SQVTM and CDR2 ANQGSEA come from the germline V gene. The CDR3 loop spans 15 amino acids. This chain's CDR3 is CSVDKYTSQYNEQFF. CDR3 DNA: TGCAGCGTTGATAAGTATACTAGTCAGTACAATGAGCAGTTCTTC.

CDR3 sequence (DNA): TGTGCCAGCAGCGCTTCCGGTACCCAAGAGACCCAGTACTTC. It is translated as CASSASGTQETQYF. V is TRBV7-2 and J is TRBJ2-5; D call uncertain. V lost 5 bases, J lost 1 base, and 11 bases lay in between. The CDR3 contains 14 residues. Germline V gene lookup returns CDR1 SGHTA and CDR2 FQGNSA.

The chain employs TRBV6-2 or TRBV6-3 and TRBJ2-1; a possible D gene is TRBD2 (6 bases). Germline CDR1 reads MNHEY; CDR2 reads SVGEGT. This CDR3 has 16 residues. Trimming took off 10 bases at V and 2 bases at J, with 21 bases between the two ends. The CDR3 loop is CATLFSGGVAYNEQFF. As DNA, the CDR3 is TGTGCCACCCTATTTTCCGGGGGAGTCGCCTACAATGAGCAGTTCTTC.

The V and J genes are TRBV5-5 and TRBJ2-5, with D hard to call. From germline, CDR1 is SGHKS and CDR2 YYEKEE (reference sequence). This CDR3 has 15 residues. V lost 4 bases and J 1 base, leaving 14 bases between the germline ends. CDR3 bases: TGTGCCAGCAGCCCCAACCCGACGGGCCAAGAGACCCAGTACTTC. The encoded protein is CASSPNPTGQETQYF.

The table lists this clonotype with many counts. The chain carries TRBV10-3 and TRBJ2-1; TRBD2 matches 9 bases. Trimming at V came to 3 bases and at J to 5 bases, leaving 8 bases not matched to a gene. This CDR3 comprises 16 residues. The germline gives CDR1 ENHRY, CDR2 SYGVKD. CDR3 residues: CAISDFGGRAHNEQFF. DNA of the CDR3: TGTGCCATCAGTGACTTCGGCGGGAGGGCCCACAATGAGCAGTTCTTC.

The J gene is TRBJ2-4, the V gene TRBV7-8; D tentatively fits TRBD1 or TRBD2 (6 bases each). This CDR3 has 18 amino acids. The germline V and J ends were trimmed by 8 bases and 0 bases, with 23 bases remaining between them. Germline CDR1 SGHVS, CDR2 FQNEAQ. In DNA, the CDR3 is TGTGCCAGCGGCCGGAATACGGGGGCTACCTTAGCCAAAAACATTCAGTACTTC. Amino acid sequence: CASGRNTGATLAKNIQYF.